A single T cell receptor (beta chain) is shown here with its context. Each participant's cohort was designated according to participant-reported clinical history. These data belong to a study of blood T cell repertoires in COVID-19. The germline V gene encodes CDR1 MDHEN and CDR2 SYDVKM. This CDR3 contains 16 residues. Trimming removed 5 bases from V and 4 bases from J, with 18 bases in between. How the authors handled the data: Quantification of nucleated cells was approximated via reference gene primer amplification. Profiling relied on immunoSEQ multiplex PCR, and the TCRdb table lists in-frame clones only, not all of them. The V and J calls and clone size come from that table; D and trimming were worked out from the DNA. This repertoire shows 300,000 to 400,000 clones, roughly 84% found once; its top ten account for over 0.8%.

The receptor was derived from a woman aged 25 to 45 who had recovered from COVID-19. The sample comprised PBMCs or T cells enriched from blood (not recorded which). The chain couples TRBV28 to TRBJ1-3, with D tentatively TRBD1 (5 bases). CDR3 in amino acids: CASSPRGALFGNTIYF. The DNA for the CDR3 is TGTGCCAGCAGTCCCCGCGGGGCCCTTTTCGGAAACACCATATATTTT.